Presented here are 12 T cell receptor beta chains from one specimen sequenced in a study of blood T cells in healthy people across ages (dated by TCRdb to about 2015). The library was prepared using 5' RACE. A second PCR of about 6 to 12 cycles was run with a J-beta primer mix and a sample-barcoded 5' primer. TCRdb applied fastp at Q25 and MiXCR to the public reads, then kept only in-frame beta chains. Here each entry gathers all rows of one CDR3 protein and keeps the most common genes and DNA. The sample table shows 1,800,000 or so distinct CDR3 sequences, and approximately 40% are seen once. The ten largest make up about 21% of the sample. Sequencing input: blood. The receptors were sampled from a human donor in good health.

V usage is TRBV29-1 and J usage is TRBJ1-2; 7 positions agree with TRBD1. This CDR3 has 15 residues. V shed 5 bases, J shed 4 bases, and the junction held 13 bases outside the gene matches. The germline CDR1 and CDR2 sequences are SQVTM and ANQGSEA. CDR3 sequence: CSVWSRGDASYGYTF. The CDR3 nucleotides are TGCAGCGTTTGGTCCAGGGGGGATGCTAGCTATGGCTACACCTTC.

V and J are TRBV6-2 or TRBV6-3 and TRBJ2-5; D is possibly TRBD2 (5 bases). This CDR3 spans 16 amino acids. V was cut by 6 bases and J by 2 bases, with 19 bases left in between. Germline loops: CDR1 MNHEY, CDR2 SVGEGT. CDR3 residues: CASSVGLSHAQETQYF. Written as DNA, the CDR3 is TGTGCCAGCAGCGTAGGACTTTCCCATGCTCAAGAGACCCAGTACTTC.

The chain couples TRBV7-2 to TRBJ1-5; D call uncertain. From germline, CDR1 is SGHTA and CDR2 FQGNSA. Trimming stripped 5 bases from V and 7 bases from J, with 12 bases between. This CDR3 contains 13 residues. CDR3 sequence reads: CASSIADRQPQHF. CDR3 coding DNA: TGTGCCAGCAGCATCGCTGACCGACAGCCCCAGCATTTT.

The J gene is TRBJ1-5, the V gene TRBV20-1; D gene ambiguous. This CDR3 is 12 amino acids long. Germline V gives CDR1 DFQATT, CDR2 SNEGSKA (reference sequence). Trimming took off 6 bases at V and 9 bases at J, with 15 bases between the two ends. The CDR3 loop is CSAGGQSAPQHF. The CDR3 DNA sequence: TGCAGTGCAGGCGGGCAGTCTGCGCCCCAGCATTTT.

The chain couples TRBV9 to TRBJ2-3; the D gene is possibly TRBD2 (5 bases). Trimming took 3 bases from V and 2 from J, leaving 13 bases between them. Germline CDR1 SGDLS, CDR2 YYNGEE. The CDR3 totals 15 residues. The CDR3 loop is CASSAQWGVTDTQYF. Written as DNA, the CDR3 is TGTGCCAGCAGCGCCCAGTGGGGAGTCACAGATACGCAGTATTTT.

This clonotype was seen a handful of times. The rearrangement joins TRBV4-2 to TRBJ2-1; tentatively, D is TRBD1 (5 bases). Trimming removed 0 bases from V and 4 bases from J, with 7 bases in between. The germline CDR1 and CDR2 sequences are LGHNA and YNFKEQ. This CDR3 spans 14 amino acids. CDR3 sequence: CASSQDKGYNEQFF. The DNA of the CDR3 is TGTGCCAGCAGCCAAGATAAGGGGTACAATGAGCAGTTCTTC.

This clonotype came up a few times. The J gene is TRBJ2-3, the V gene TRBV10-3; perhaps D is TRBD1 or TRBD2 (5 bases each). With 5 bases removed from V and 2 bases from J, the gap between germline ends came to 14 bases. The CDR3 sequence is 15 residues long. Per the germline V gene, CDR1 is ENHRY and CDR2 is SYGVKD. The CDR3 loop is CAISPMGLATDTQYF. DNA of the CDR3: TGTGCCATCAGTCCGATGGGGCTAGCCACAGATACGCAGTATTTT.

The table lists this clonotype with a few counts. The chain is built from TRBV7-2 and TRBJ2-5; the match to TRBD1 covers 7 bases. CDR1 and CDR2 from the germline V gene are SGHTA and FQGNSA. The CDR3 loop spans 15 amino acids. V was clipped by 5 bases and J by 7 bases; unmatched bases: 13. In nucleotides, the CDR3 is TGTGCCAGCAGCCTCGGGACAGCCTCGAGGGGGACCCAGTACTTC. Its protein product is CASSLGTASRGTQYF.

This clonotype was observed a few times. The chain recombines TRBV5-1 with TRBJ2-7, with D possibly TRBD2 on 5 matching bases. Germline CDR1 and CDR2: SGHRS and YFSETQ. The CDR3 contains 15 residues. V lost 6 bases to trimming and J lost 5 bases, with 21 bases between them. CDR3 in amino acids: CASTQGGGKSNEQYF. DNA of the CDR3: TGCGCCAGCACCCAAGGAGGCGGCAAATCCAACGAGCAGTACTTC.

J is TRBJ2-1 and V is TRBV20-1; 11 bases align to TRBD2. CDR3 length: 15 amino acids. Germline V CDR1 and CDR2: DFQATT, SNEGSKA (reference sequence). The junction had 4 bases not matched to a gene; V was cut back by 3 bases and J by 3 bases. CDR3 protein: CSARGGLAGYNEQFF. For the CDR3, the DNA is TGCAGTGCTAGGGGCGGACTAGCGGGCTACAATGAGCAGTTCTTC.

V gene TRBV6-5 combines with J gene TRBJ1-2; 7 bases line up with TRBD1. The ends lost 5 bases at V and 2 bases at J; junction bases unmatched: 8. The germline V gene has CDR1 MNHEY and CDR2 SVGAGI. The CDR3 totals 15 residues. The DNA for the CDR3 is TGTGCCAGCAGTGACAGGGCAAAAAGGAACTATGGCTACACCTTC. It specifies CASSDRAKRNYGYTF.

The table lists this clonotype with a few counts. The chain has TRBV5-5 and TRBJ1-6, with D tentatively TRBD1 (5 bases). With 2 bases removed from V and 7 bases from J, the gap between germline ends came to 10 bases. The CDR3 is 14 amino acids. Germline CDR1 is SGHKS and CDR2 is YYEKEE (reference sequence). The CDR3 DNA sequence: TGTGCCAGCAGCTTTTGGGGGACCAATTCACCCCTCCACTTT. Translating it yields CASSFWGTNSPLHF.